This T cell receptor beta chain was sequenced during a study of radiotherapy plus CTLA-4 blockade in lung cancer. Findings and caveats of the study: Researchers report tumor-derived TCR clones expanding in blood after radiotherapy plus ipilimumab.

The CDR3 totals 13 residues. V lost 4 bases and J 0 bases, leaving 10 bases between the germline ends. CDR1 is SQVTM and CDR2 is ANQGSEA in the germline V gene. Participants had chemo-refractory metastatic non-small-cell lung cancer and were treated with focal radiation plus ipilimumab CTLA-4 blockade. Of note for this clone: The antigen remains undetermined.

Assay: immunoSEQ multiplex PCR; the TCRdb copy retains only in-frame clones and omits some. Here the sample spans over 95,000 clones, 65% to 80% being singletons. This chain uses TRBV29-1 with TRBJ2-7; perhaps TRBD1 as D (6 bases). This receptor was taken from a human donor with non-small cell lung cancer who had a partial response to radiotherapy plus ipilimumab. Some clones in this sample may be carry-over from other donors' samples. The specimen was peripheral blood, collected from a patient treated with radiotherapy plus ipilimumab. The CDR3 coding sequence is TGCAGCGTTGCTGAGGACAGCTCCTACGAGCAGTACTTC. It yields the protein CSVAEDSSYEQYF.